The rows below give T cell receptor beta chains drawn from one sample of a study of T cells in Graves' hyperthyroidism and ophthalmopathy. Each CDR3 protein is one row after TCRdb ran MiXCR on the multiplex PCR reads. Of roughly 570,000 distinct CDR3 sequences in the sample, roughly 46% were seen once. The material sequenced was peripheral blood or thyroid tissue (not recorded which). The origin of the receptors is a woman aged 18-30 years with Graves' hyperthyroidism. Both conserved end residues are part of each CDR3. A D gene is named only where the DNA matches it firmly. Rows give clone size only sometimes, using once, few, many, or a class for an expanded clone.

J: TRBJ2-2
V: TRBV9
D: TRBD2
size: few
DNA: TGTGCCAGCAGCCATATAGCGGGAGTAAGAACCGGGGAGCTGTTTTTT
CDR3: CASSHIAGVRTGELFF

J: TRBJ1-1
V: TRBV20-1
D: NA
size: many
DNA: TGCAGTGCAACTTCGCCCCCCCGGTCTTTCTTT
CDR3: CSATSPPRSFF

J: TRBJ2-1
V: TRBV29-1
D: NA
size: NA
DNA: TGCAGCGCGGAGGGACTCTCCTCTTACAATGAGCAGTTCTTC
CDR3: CSAEGLSSYNEQFF

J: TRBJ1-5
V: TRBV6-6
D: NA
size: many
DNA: TGTGCCAGCAGTTACCCCGATCAGCCCCAGCATTTT
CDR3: CASSYPDQPQHF

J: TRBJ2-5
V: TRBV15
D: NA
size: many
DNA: TGTGCCACCAGCCTAGCAGATGAGACCCAGTACTTC
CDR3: CATSLADETQYF

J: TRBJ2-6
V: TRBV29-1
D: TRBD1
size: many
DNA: TGCAGCGTTGCAGGGGGCTCTGGGGCCAACGTCCTGACTTTC
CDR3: CSVAGGSGANVLTF

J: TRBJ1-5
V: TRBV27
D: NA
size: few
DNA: TGTGCCAGCAGTTTCCGGGGGGGTGGCAATCAGCCCCAGCATTTT
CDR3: CASSFRGGGNQPQHF

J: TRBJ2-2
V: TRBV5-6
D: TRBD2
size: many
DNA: TGTGCCAGCAGCGAGGGACTAGCGGGAGGGCCCAACGGGGAGCTGTTTTTT
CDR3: CASSEGLAGGPNGELFF

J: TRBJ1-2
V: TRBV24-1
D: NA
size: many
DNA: TGTGCCACCAGTGATTCCAGATTCAAGGGGCTCTATGGCTACACCTTC
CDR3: CATSDSRFKGLYGYTF

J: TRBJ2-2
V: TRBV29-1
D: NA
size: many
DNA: TGCAGCGTTCTTAAGGGGAACACCGGGGAGCTGTTTTTT
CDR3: CSVLKGNTGELFF

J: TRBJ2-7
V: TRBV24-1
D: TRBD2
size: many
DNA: TGTGCCACCAGTGATTTTCGGGCAGGGACTAGCCGCGAGCAGTACTTC
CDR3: CATSDFRAGTSREQYF

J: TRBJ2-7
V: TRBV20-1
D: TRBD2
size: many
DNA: TGCAGTGCTAGAGTTCAAGCGGGAGCGGGGGAGCAGTACTTC
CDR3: CSARVQAGAGEQYF

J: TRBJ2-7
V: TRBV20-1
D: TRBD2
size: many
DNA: TGCAGTGCCAAAAAAACTAGCGGGATAAGCTACGAGCAGTACTTC
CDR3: CSAKKTSGISYEQYF

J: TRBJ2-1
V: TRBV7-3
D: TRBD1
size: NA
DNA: TGTGCCAGCAGCTTAGACAGGGATTGGGAGCAGTTCTTC
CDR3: CASSLDRDWEQFF

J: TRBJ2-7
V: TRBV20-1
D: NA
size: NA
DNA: TGCAGTTCTCGCCTTCAGCGGGACGAGCAGTACTTC
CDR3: CSSRLQRDEQYF

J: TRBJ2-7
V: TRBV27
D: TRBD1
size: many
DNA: TGCGCCAGCAGCTTAATCGCAGGGGGCTCCTACGAGCAGTACTTC
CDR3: CASSLIAGGSYEQYF

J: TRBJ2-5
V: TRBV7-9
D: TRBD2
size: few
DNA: TGTGCCAGCAGCTCCCCAGCGGGAGGGGGGGAGACCCAGTACTTC
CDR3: CASSSPAGGGETQYF

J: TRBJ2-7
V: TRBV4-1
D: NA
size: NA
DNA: TGCGCCAGCAGCCAAGATAACGTAGAGCAGTACTTC
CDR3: CASSQDNVEQYF

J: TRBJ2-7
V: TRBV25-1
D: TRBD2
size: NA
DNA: TGTGCCAGCAGTGCTAGCCTTATGGCTAGCGGCGGCGAGCAGTACTTC
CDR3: CASSASLMASGGEQYF

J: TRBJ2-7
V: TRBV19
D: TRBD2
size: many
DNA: TGTGCCAGTAGTATTCACCCTAGCGGGAGGGCCTTCACCGAGCAGTACTTC
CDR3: CASSIHPSGRAFTEQYF

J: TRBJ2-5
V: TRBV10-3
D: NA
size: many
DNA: TGTGCCATCAGTGGACGACCGGACAACCAAGAGACCCAGTACTTC
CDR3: CAISGRPDNQETQYF

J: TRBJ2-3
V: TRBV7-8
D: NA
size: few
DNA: TGTGCCAGCAGCTTAGTAGGGGTAGCAGATACGCAGTATTTT
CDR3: CASSLVGVADTQYF

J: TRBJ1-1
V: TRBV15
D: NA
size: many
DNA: TGTGCCACCAGCAGAGGAAGCGGGACGAACACTGAAGCTTTCTTT
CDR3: CATSRGSGTNTEAFF

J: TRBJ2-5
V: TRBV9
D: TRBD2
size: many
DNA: TGTGCCAGCAGTCGGGCAGCGGGAGGGCTGGAGACCCAGTACTTC
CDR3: CASSRAAGGLETQYF

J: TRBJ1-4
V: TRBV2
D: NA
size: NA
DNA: TGTGCCAGCAAGAGGGGTCCTGGCGGGGAAAAACTGTTTTTT
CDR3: CASKRGPGGEKLFF

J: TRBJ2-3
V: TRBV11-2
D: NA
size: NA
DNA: TGTGCCAGCAGTCCCACCCATCGCACAGATACGCAGTATTTT
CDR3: CASSPTHRTDTQYF

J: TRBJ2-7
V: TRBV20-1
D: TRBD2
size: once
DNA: TGCAGTGCTAGAGGTTCCGGGAGGGCCCACGAGCAGTACTTC
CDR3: CSARGSGRAHEQYF

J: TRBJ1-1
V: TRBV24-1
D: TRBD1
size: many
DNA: TGTGCCACCAGTACAACAGGGGAGAAGTGTAGGAGCACTGAAGCTTTCTTT
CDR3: CATSTTGEKCRSTEAFF

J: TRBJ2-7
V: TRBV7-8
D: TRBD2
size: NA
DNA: TGTGCCAGCAGCCCCCGGCGGGGCGGGAGGGCCTACGAGCAGTACTTC
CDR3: CASSPRRGGRAYEQYF

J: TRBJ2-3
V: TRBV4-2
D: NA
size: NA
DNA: TGTGCCAGCAGCCACTCAGTATCCCTTACGGCAGATACGCAGTATTTT
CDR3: CASSHSVSLTADTQYF

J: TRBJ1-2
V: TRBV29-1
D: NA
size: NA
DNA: TGCAGCTTAGTGGGACACCCGACCTGGTATGGCTACACCTTC
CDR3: CSLVGHPTWYGYTF

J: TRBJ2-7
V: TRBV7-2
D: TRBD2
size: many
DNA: TGTGCCAGCAGCTTAGATGGGCGGGAGCCCTACGAGCAGTACTTC
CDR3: CASSLDGREPYEQYF

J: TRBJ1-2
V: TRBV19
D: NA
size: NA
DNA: TGTGCCAGTGGAGAGATGGGGGGTAACTATGGCTACACCTTC
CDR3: CASGEMGGNYGYTF

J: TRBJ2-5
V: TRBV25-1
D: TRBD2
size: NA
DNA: TGTGCCAGCAGTTTGATAGCGGGAAAAGAGACCCAGTACTTC
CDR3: CASSLIAGKETQYF